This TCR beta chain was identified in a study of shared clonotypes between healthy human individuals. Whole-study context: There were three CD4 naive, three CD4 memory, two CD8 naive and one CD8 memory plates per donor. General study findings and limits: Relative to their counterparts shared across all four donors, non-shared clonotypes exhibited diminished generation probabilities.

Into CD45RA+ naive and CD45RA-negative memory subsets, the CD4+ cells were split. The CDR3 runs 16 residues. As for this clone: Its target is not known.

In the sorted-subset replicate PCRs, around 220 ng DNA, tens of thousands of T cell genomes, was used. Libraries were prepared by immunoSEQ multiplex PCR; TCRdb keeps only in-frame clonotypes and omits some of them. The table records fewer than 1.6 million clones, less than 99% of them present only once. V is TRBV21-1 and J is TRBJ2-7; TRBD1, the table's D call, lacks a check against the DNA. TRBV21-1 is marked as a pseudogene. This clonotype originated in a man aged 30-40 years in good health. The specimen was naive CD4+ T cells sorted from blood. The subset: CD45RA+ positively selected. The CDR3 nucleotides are TGTGCCAGCAGCTCCACAGGGACAAAGGGCTCCTACGAGCAGTACTTC. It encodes CASSSTGTKGSYEQYF.